This is a list of T cell receptor beta chains from one sample in a study of blood T cell repertoires in COVID-19. The protocol was immunoSEQ multiplex PCR, while the TCRdb copy is restricted to in-frame clones and leaves out a portion. The sample lists some 50,000 clones, 90% seen once, with 5.5% to 7.5% in the top ten. Sequenced material: peripheral blood. The source of these receptors is a man between 35 and 55 years old with acute or convalescent COVID-19. CDR3s include the opening cysteine and the closing phenylalanine or tryptophan.

cdr3_length v_call cdr3_aa
14 TRBV6-5 CASTEVGFHNEQFF
16 TRBV7-2 CASSLDGGRAGNIQYF
15 TRBV7-9 CASSFWSGAQETQYF
15 TRBV12-5 CASGTRQGPDTEAFF
17 TRBV7-2 CASSLIGGELSNQPQHF
12 TRBV24-1 CATSDRGYGYTF
15 TRBV19 CASTSAGRVTDTQYF
12 TRBV6-5 CASRLGGNEQFF
14 TRBV2 CASSEARQSYGYTF
14 TRBV11-3 CASSLSGGNTEAFF
15 TRBV5-5 CASSSQGGRNEKLFF
15 TRBV27 CASSSSSGRSYEQYF
11 TRBV12-3/TRBV12-4 CASGGPYEQYF
15 TRBV24-1 CATSPRGEIEETQYF
13 TRBV5-1 CASSLKRSGEQFF
17 TRBV12-5 CASGLALSAGTYNEQFF
16 TRBV6-5 CASSYSPLAGLETQYF
17 TRBV4-1 CASSQDWRSSGANVLTF
14 TRBV29-1 CSVVTSGKYNEQFF
14 TRBV30 CAWSEYRPDTEAFF
17 TRBV9 CASSVALAGGNQETQYF
17 TRBV5-4 CASSGGLADILQETQYF
16 TRBV27 CASSRGLGTTNEKLFF
12 TRBV12-5 CASGSLNQPQHF
11 TRBV4-1 CASSQLGSAFF
15 TRBV19 CASSIGGRIYNEQFF